This T cell receptor beta chain was profiled in a study of cytomegalovirus exposure and HLA in healthy donors. For the study at large: The study's early data release held some 85 million unique TCRs from HLA-typed donors.

General study findings and limits: Associated with cytomegalovirus, according to the listing, were 150 to 200 TCR beta chains. Immune exposure information available was restricted to CMV serostatus.

Remarks on this clone: Its antigen remains unknown.

This CDR3 is 16 amino acids long. Germline V lookup: CDR1 SQVTM, CDR2 ANQGSEA. The V gene lost 0 bases and the J gene lost 5 bases, with 17 bases spanning the gap. Use of 60 Vbeta and 13 Jbeta primers characterized the PCR. Profiled with immunoSEQ multiplex PCR; TCRdb holds only in-frame clones, not every one. The table includes some 150,000 clones, 76% detected once. The V gene is TRBV29-1, the J gene TRBJ2-1, with D unclear. The origin of this receptor is a man aged 55 to 70 in good health and CMV-seronegative. Sequencing was carried out using PBMCs. The CDR3 spells CSVEDWQISRDNEQFF. CDR3 coding DNA: TGCAGCGTTGAAGATTGGCAAATATCTCGGGACAATGAGCAGTTCTTC.